Described below is a single T cell receptor beta chain sequence and its context. The antigen is undetermined. The sample comes from a study of identical twins. Study observations and caveats: The study drew conclusions from cross-sectional statistical analysis, not from following the same donors.

This CDR3 is built from 15 residues. CDR1 and CDR2 (germline): DFQATT, SNEGSKA (reference sequence). Trimming removed 1 base from V and 0 bases from J, with 13 bases in between. Template switching created a universal primer site, and the cDNA included unique molecular identifiers. Each CDR3 protein gets one entry after TCRdb re-called the 5' RACE reads with MiXCR. The sample comprises about 730,000 distinct CDR3 sequences, approximately 22% of which are singletons, and roughly 4.3% rests with the top ten. These same data were also listed under a study on T cells expressing NK-cell markers. Per that study: Similarly, these clonotypes led the CD3+CD56-NKG2C+ fraction as well in a few donors. HCMV specificity was not established for the expanded NKG2C+ T cell clones.

The chain couples TRBV20-1 to TRBJ2-7; tentatively, D is TRBD1 (6 bases). This TCR derives from a woman younger than 30 in good health. The sequencing input was PBMCs. As DNA, the CDR3 is TGCAGTGCTAGAGTTGGGGGCTGGGGCTCCTACGAGCAGTACTTC. This gives the protein CSARVGGWGSYEQYF.